This T cell receptor beta chain is from a study of blood T cells in healthy people across ages. Together with a sample-barcoded 5' primer, a J-beta primer mix was included in a second PCR lasting 7 to 11 cycles. Using its own MiXCR run on the 5' RACE reads, TCRdb lists one record per CDR3 protein. The sample has fewer than 600,000 distinct CDR3 sequences, around a quarter seen once; the top ten hold approximately 3.3%. Per the germline V gene, CDR1 is SGHTA and CDR2 is FQGNSA. CDR3 size: 15 residues. Trimming took 3 bases from V and 5 from J; bases not matched to a gene: 7. A minimum of 6.5 million PBMCs was isolated per sample. The same specimen was also included in a second study, on T cells of mothers and their children. From that study: The donors comprised a handful of children and their three healthy Caucasian mothers.

The specimen was blood. The rearrangement joins TRBV7-2 to TRBJ2-5; 9 bases align to TRBD2. The TCR comes from a boy between 2 and 10 years old in good health. CDR3 protein: CASSFEGLADETQYF. The DNA for the CDR3 is TGTGCCAGCAGCTTCGAGGGACTAGCCGATGAGACCCAGTACTTC.